This T cell receptor (beta chain) was captured by sequencing in a study of shared clonotypes between healthy human individuals (dated by TCRdb to the early 2020s). A note on the overall study: A couple of women and a few men aged 18 to 49 years were included in the cohort. For each donor, CD4 naive and CD4 memory were each given three plates, CD8 naive was given two plates, and CD8 memory was given one plate. To estimate repertoire size and how much clonotypes are shared between individuals, the study performed deep sequencing of blood TCR repertoires from about five healthy adults. To increase sequencing depth and limit assay-specific biases, different laboratories used diverse techniques to prepare libraries and sequence TCR repertoires. Per donor, leukapheresis produced somewhere between about 0.8 and 9 billion PBMCs. Results the study describes overall, beyond this receptor: Clonotypes shared by all four sorted-subset donors showed higher generation probabilities than non-shared clonotypes. The genetic and exposure-history diversity represented was limited by the small number of donors. Estimated clonotype richness was generally larger for naive than for memory subsets. Across several donors, around 5.4% of naive CD4, 3.5% of naive CD8, about 2% of memory CD4, and under 0.45% of memory CD8 clonotypes were shared. Pairwise subsampling led to the expectation that sequencing depth would affect the degree of clonotype sharing among donors. Even with the large sequencing depth, rarefaction of the sorted-subset datasets indicated that sequencing was incomplete. Sampling was limited to blood, and TCR repertoires in tissue likely differ from TCR repertoires in blood.

The cysteine opens and the phenylalanine closes a CDR3 of 15 amino acids. Just CDR3 DNA is preserved here, 45 bases in frame from base 1. The germline V gene (reference sequence) yields SGHNT for CDR1 and YYREEE for CDR2. At the junction V is shortened by 5 bases and J by 4 bases; bases outside the gene matches: 8. Points on this clone: No cognate antigen has been identified for it. The input lacks base qualities; no much larger clone sits a single base away.

Using the deep immunoSEQ assay, multiplex PCR amplified TCR CDR3 regions from genomic DNA. Extracted genomic DNA from each cell subset was distributed evenly across all wells of several immunoSEQ 96-well plates, and each plate was treated as a replicate. Each replicate PCR for sorted subsets received around 0.2 ug genomic DNA, equal to about 29,000 T cell genomes. The purified libraries were quantified using a Qubit 3.0 fluorometer, sized with a Bioanalyzer 2100, and then quantified again using the KAPA Library Quantification kit. Each immunoSEQ 96-well plate was sequenced on its own single-read 150-cycle Illumina NextSeq 550 flow cell. As for the original processing: Because only junctional sequences without quality scores were contained in the immunoSEQ output, filtering matching that applied to full-length reads could not be performed. To assign V/J genes and CDR3, sequences were annotated against IMGT germline references using PyIR, a Python wrapper for IgBLAST v1.9. Any read was removed if the V/J assignment was weak (E-value above 1e-6), the CDR3 was missing, or the read contained stop codons, out-of-frame junctions, or ambiguous translated residues. V3J clonotypes were defined by identical inferred V gene, J gene, and CDR3 amino acid sequence. The percentage overlap between two repertoires was calculated by dividing the number of shared unique clonotypes by the size of the smaller repertoire. Three approaches were used to assess repertoire richness: RTK rarefaction, the Chao1 estimator, and Recon v2.1 estimates of unobserved clonotypes. For all TCRbeta clonotypes obtained by the gDNA method from a handful of donors, generation probabilities were computed with OLGA. What TCRdb holds here is the immuneACCESS table cut down to in-frame rearrangements. Part of the clones is not present; checked against another copy, under half of the missing clones reflect an unresolved V gene, and the others are unexplained. V and J calls plus clone size are reproduced from that table; the DNA served to infer D and trimming. The sample table holds some 680,000 clones, of which around 73% were seen once. The top ten hold roughly 2% of the sample.

Donors were healthy HIV-negative adults with no recently reported acute infections or vaccinations. Only Caucasian adults living in Nashville, Tennessee, USA were represented among the donors. CD4+ T cells were enriched by magnetic negative selection, after which naive cells were positively selected on CD45RA and the negative fraction was taken as the memory subset. Blood was obtained by leukapheresis, after which PBMCs were separated by Ficoll-Histopaque density gradient centrifugation and cryopreserved in liquid nitrogen vapor phase. Analytical flow cytometry was used to check the purity and quantity of every magnetically sorted T cell population. From each sorted fraction, genomic DNA was isolated and quantified by UV absorbance on a Nanodrop 2000c.

Sequencing was carried out using memory CD4+ T cells sorted from blood. Taken with the paper, the label for cell subset or site translates to: CD45RA-negative fraction. The receptor comes from a woman between 25 and 40 years old in good health. The rearranged chain carries TRBV5-4 and TRBJ2-3; 9 of the junction bases match TRBD2. The CDR3 protein: CASSFSGSRADTQYF. In nucleotide form, the sequence is TGTGCCAGCAGTTTTAGCGGGAGTAGGGCAGATACGCAGTATTTT.